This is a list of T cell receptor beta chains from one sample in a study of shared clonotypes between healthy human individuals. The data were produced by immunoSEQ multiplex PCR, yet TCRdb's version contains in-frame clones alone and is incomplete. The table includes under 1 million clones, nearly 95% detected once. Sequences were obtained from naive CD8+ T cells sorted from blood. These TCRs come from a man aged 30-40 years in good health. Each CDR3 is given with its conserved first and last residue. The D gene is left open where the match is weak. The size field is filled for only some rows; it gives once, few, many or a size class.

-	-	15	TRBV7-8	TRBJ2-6	TGTGCCAGCTGCCTGGGCCCCTCTGGGGCCAACGTCCTGACTTTC	CASCLGPSGANVLTF
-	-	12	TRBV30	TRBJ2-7	TGTGCCTGGAGTGTTTCGGTCTACGAGCAGTACTTC	CAWSVSVYEQYF
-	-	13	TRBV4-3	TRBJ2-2	TGCGCCAGCAGCCAAGATTCGGGGGGGGAGCTGTTTTTT	CASSQDSGGELFF
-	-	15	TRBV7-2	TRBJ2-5	TGTGCCAGCACTGACGGGTATGAGTTAGAAGAGACCCAGTACTTC	CASTDGYELEETQYF
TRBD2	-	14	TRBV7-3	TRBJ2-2	TGTGCCAGCAGCGCGACTAGCGGGACCGGGGAGCTGTTTTTT	CASSATSGTGELFF
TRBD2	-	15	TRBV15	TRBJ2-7	TGTGCCACCAGCGGCGGGACTAAGAGCTCCTACGAGCAGTACTTC	CATSGGTKSSYEQYF
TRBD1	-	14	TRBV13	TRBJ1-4	TGTGCCAGCAGACACAGGGGCCCGGAGAAAAAACTGTTTTTT	CASRHRGPEKKLFF
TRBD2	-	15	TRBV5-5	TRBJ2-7	TGTGCCAGCAGCACCAAACTAGCGGGAGAGCCAGAGCAGTACTTC	CASSTKLAGEPEQYF
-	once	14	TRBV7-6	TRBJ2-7	TGTGCCAGCAGCTTAGCGGGTCTGGCGGGCGAGCAGTACTTC	CASSLAGLAGEQYF
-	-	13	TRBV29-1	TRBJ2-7	TGCAGCGTTGCCTTGCGGGATTCATACGAGCAGTACTTC	CSVALRDSYEQYF
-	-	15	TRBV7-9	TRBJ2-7	TGTGCCAGCAGCTTAGGGCCCGGGAGCTCCTACGAGCAGTACTTC	CASSLGPGSSYEQYF
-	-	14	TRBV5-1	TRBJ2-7	TGCGCCAGCAGCTACAGGCCACCTACCTACGAGCAGTACTTC	CASSYRPPTYEQYF
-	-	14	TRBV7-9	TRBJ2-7	TGTGCCAGCAGCTCAATGCCGGGGGTGAACGAGCAGTACTTC	CASSSMPGVNEQYF
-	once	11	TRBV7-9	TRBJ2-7	TGTGCCAGCAGCCCAAATTACGAGCAGTACTTC	CASSPNYEQYF
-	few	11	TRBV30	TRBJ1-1	TGTGCCTGGAGTGACCAACTCGAAGCTTTCTTT	CAWSDQLEAFF
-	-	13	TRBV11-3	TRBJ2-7	TGTGCCAGCAGCATATATAGGGGCAACGAGCAGTACTTC	CASSIYRGNEQYF
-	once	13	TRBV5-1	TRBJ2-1	TGCGCCAGCAGTATATGGCGGCGCGATGAGCAGTTCTTC	CASSIWRRDEQFF
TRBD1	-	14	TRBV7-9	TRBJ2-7	TGTGCCAGCAGCGCTACAGGGGGAACGTACGAGCAGTACTTC	CASSATGGTYEQYF